The clone carrying this T cell receptor beta chain was seen only once. Its target is not known. This entry is derived from a study of siplizumab effects on memory and regulatory T cells. The study's findings and limits: Tracing alloreactive clones into unstimulated subsets worked for only a minor fraction of them. Apparently key alloresponse contributors, naive T cells also seemed more diverse than memory cells.

Germline V gene sequence: CDR1 SNHLY, CDR2 FYNNEI. The CDR3 contains 14 residues. V was clipped by 6 bases and J by 6 bases; unmatched bases: 10. This table comes from immunoSEQ multiplex PCR, and its TCRdb copy is limited to in-frame clones, with some not included. There are nearly 85,000 clones in the sample; roughly 89% occur only once, and approximately 1.5% lies in the top ten. The receptor was isolated from a human donor in good health. Specimen: Tregs sorted from blood. J is TRBJ1-2 and V is TRBV2; 7 nucleotides line up with TRBD1. The CDR3, as DNA: TGTGCCAGCAGGAACAGGGGCGGGGCTAATGGCTACACCTTC. Translation: CASRNRGGANGYTF.